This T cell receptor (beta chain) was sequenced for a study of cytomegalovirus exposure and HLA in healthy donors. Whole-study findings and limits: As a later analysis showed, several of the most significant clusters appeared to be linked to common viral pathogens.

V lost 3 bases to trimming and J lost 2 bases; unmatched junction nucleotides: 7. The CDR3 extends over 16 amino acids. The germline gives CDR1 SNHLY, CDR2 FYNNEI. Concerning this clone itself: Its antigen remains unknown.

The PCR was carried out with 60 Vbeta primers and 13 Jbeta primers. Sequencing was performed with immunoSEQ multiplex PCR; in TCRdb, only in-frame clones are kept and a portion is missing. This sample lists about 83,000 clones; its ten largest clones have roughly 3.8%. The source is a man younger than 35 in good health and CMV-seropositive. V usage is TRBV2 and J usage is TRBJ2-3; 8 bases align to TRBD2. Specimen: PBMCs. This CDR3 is CASSEGLAGHTDTQYF. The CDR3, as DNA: TGTGCCAGCAGTGAGGGTCTAGCGGGCCACACAGATACGCAGTATTTT.